This record covers a single T cell receptor (beta chain). TCRdb ran MiXCR on the 5' RACE reads and lists one entry per CDR3 protein. The profile shows about 610,000 distinct CDR3 sequences, roughly 17% of them singletons. The data originate from a study of T-cell memory formation after mild COVID-19. The CDR3 has 13 residues. Germline CDR1 is MNHEY and CDR2 is SVGAGI. Trimming left V 6 bases short and J 6 bases short, with 9 bases between. This TCR derives from an adult woman who had mild COVID-19 (a few samples of this study predate the infection). Cell type and time point are not known. The rearrangement links TRBV6-5 to TRBJ1-6; no clear D. The source material was PBMCs or a T cell subset sorted from them (not recorded which). In DNA, the CDR3 is TGTGCCAGCAGGACGGTCACTAATTCACCCCTCCACTTT. Residues: CASRTVTNSPLHF.